This T cell receptor beta chain was retrieved from a study of T-cell reconstitution after alpha-beta-depleted transplantation in children. Unique molecular identifiers featured in how the TCRbeta library was prepared. TCRdb recomputed calls from the PCR reads with MiXCR, one row per CDR3 protein. The sample carries some 500,000 distinct CDR3 sequences, less than 35% recorded once. Germline CDR1 reads SGHKS; CDR2 reads YYEKEE (reference sequence). J lost 2 bases, V lost 0 bases, and 6 bases had no gene match. The CDR3 consists of 16 residues. The source material was PBMCs from the stem cell graft donor, sampled from the stem cell graft. This chain uses TRBV5-5 with TRBJ2-5; 8 bases are shared with TRBD1. This TCR was recovered from a human donor who donated a stem cell graft to a child with aplastic anemia. DNA of the CDR3: TGTGCCAGCAGCTTGGCCGCAGGGGGCACACAAGAGACCCAGTACTTC. Protein product: CASSLAAGGTQETQYF. Looking up the rest from reference TRBV5-5 and TRBJ2-5 gives the full variable domain: DAGVTQSPTHLIKTRGQQVTLRCSPISGHKSVSWYQQVLGQGPQFIFQYYEKEERGRGNFPDRFSARQFPNYSSELNVNALLLGDSALYLCASSLAAGGTQETQYFGPGTRLLVL.